What follows are 32 T cell receptor beta chains derived from one specimen sequenced in a study of blood T cells in healthy people across ages. Through a sample-barcoded 5' primer and a J-beta primer mix, a second PCR was run for roughly 6 to 12 cycles. TCRdb called the 5' RACE reads again in MiXCR, with one record for every CDR3 protein. The data contain 600,000 or so distinct CDR3 sequences, around half of them singletons. The sequenced sample consisted of blood. All receptors derive from a man older than 75 in good health.

The chain is built from TRBV11-2 and TRBJ2-4; TRBD2 is a possible D gene (7 bases). Judging by the DNA end, TRBJ2-7 fits better; the J call may be wrong. This CDR3 region has 17 residues. Germline-derived CDR1 and CDR2 are SGHAT and FQNNGV. CDR3 region: CASSQRRGGARLIEQYF. CDR3 DNA: TGTGCCAGCAGCCAAAGGAGAGGGGGGGCCCGTTTGATCGAGCAGTACTTC.

This clonotype has just one count. V usage is TRBV7-2 and J usage is TRBJ2-5; a possible D gene is TRBD1 (6 bases). The J call may be incorrect, as the DNA end agrees better with TRBJ2-7. CDR3 length equals 14 residues. Germline V gene data show CDR1 as SGHTA and CDR2 as FQGNSA. The CDR3: CASSPRQVAYEQYF. The DNA for the CDR3 is TGTGCCAGCAGCCCCCGACAGGTCGCCTACGAGCAGTACTTC.

V and J are TRBV4-3 and TRBJ1-2, with unresolved D. The ends were cut back, 3 bases at V and 8 bases at J, with 16 bases in the middle. Per the germline V gene, CDR1 is LGHNA and CDR2 is YSLEER. This CDR3 is built from 14 residues. The CDR3 nucleotides read TGCGCCAGCAGCCAGGTGTCCGAGGGAGGAGGCTACACCTTC. Amino acid sequence: CASSQVSEGGGYTF.

This clonotype was picked up many times. This sequence joins TRBV6-5 and TRBJ1-2; 7 nucleotides align to TRBD1. The CDR3 is 16 amino acids. With 6 bases clipped from V and 0 bases from J, the junction kept 10 bases outside the gene matches. CDR1 is MNHEY, CDR2 SVGAGI, per germline. CDR3 loop: CASRGTGEWANYGYTF. The CDR3 DNA is TGTGCCAGCAGAGGAACAGGGGAGTGGGCTAACTATGGCTACACCTTC.

V and J are TRBV5-1 and TRBJ2-1; D uncertain. This CDR3 region has 15 residues. CDR1 SGHRS and CDR2 YFSETQ come from the germline V gene. Deletions cut 3 bases from V and 8 bases from J, with 18 bases between. The DNA for the CDR3 is TGCGCCAGCAGCTCCCCTGGTGGCAATGGGGATGAGCAGTTCTTC. This sequence encodes CASSSPGGNGDEQFF.

This clonotype was seen a few times. CDR3 protein: CASEGETNYGYTF. The CDR3 region has the DNA TGTGCCAGTGAGGGGGAGACTAACTATGGCTACACCTTC. The gene calls are TRBV7-9 and TRBJ1-2; D is perhaps TRBD1 (6 bases). V lost 9 bases and J lost 0, with 11 bases in between. The CDR3 totals 13 residues. Germline CDR1 reads SEHNR; CDR2 reads FQNEAQ (reference sequence).

The rearrangement uses TRBV3-1 and TRBJ1-1; TRBD1 aligns across 8 bases. The CDR3 is 14 residues long. V was clipped by 1 base and J by 7 bases; unmatched bases: 5. The germline V gene has CDR1 LGHDT and CDR2 YNNKEL (reference sequence). The CDR3, as DNA: TGTGCCAGCAGCCAAGCCGGACAGGGAGGTGAAGCTTTCTTT. Translated: CASSQAGQGGEAFF.

This clonotype has ten or more counts. The rearrangement links TRBV6-5 to TRBJ2-5; D is ambiguous. Germline loops: CDR1 MNHEY, CDR2 SVGAGI. Trimming pared 11 bases from V and 3 bases from J, leaving 13 bases between. The CDR3 loop spans 12 amino acids. The CDR3 region is CAVADQKETQYF. CDR3 bases: TGTGCCGTCGCGGACCAAAAAGAGACCCAGTACTTC.

This clonotype was seen repeatedly, ten times or more. The chain employs TRBV6-5 and TRBJ2-1; 11 bases are a match to TRBD2. The CDR3 is made up of 17 amino acids. Looked up from germline, CDR1 is MNHEY and CDR2 is SVGAGI. J was trimmed by 5 bases and V by 2 bases; bases with no gene match: 8. The CDR3 region is CASSYGLVAGGNNEQFF. CDR3 DNA sequence: TGTGCCAGCAGTTACGGTCTTGTAGCGGGGGGGAACAATGAGCAGTTCTTC.

V is TRBV7-2 and J is TRBJ2-4; 7 nucleotides match TRBD2. Trimming at V came to 3 bases and at J to 9 bases, leaving 8 bases not matched to a gene. The CDR3 totals 14 residues. Germline CDR1 SGHTA, CDR2 FQGNSA. CDR3 in amino acids: CASSFGGREGIQYF. The CDR3 nucleotides read TGTGCCAGCAGCTTCGGGGGGAGGGAGGGCATTCAGTACTTC. Full variable domain (remainder filled in from reference TRBV7-2 and TRBJ2-4): GAGVSQSPSNKVTEKGKDVELRCDPISGHTALYWYRQSLGQGLEFLIYFQGNSAPDKSGLPSDRFSAERTGGSVSTLTIQRTQQEDSAVYLCASSFGGREGIQYFGAGTRLSVL.

Comment on this clonotype: The junction shows a germline mismatch at one end, possibly a read error. This sequence joins TRBV4-2 and TRBJ1-2; 9 bases map to TRBD1. This CDR3 comprises 15 residues. Germline CDR1 LGHNA, CDR2 YNFKEQ. CDR3 DNA: TGTGCCAACAGCCAGCAATCACAGGGGGCGAGAGGCTACACCTTC. Amino acids: CANSQQSQGARGYTF.

The sample holds a few counts of this clonotype. Sequence at one end of the junction differs from germline and may be a read error. V usage is TRBV6-5 and J usage is TRBJ2-6; D remains ambiguous. Germline V gene sequence: CDR1 MNHEY, CDR2 SVGAGI. The CDR3 sequence is 15 residues long. The CDR3 DNA reads as TGTGCCCGCAGTCAAGAGGACTCTGGGGCCAACGTCCTGACTTTC. As protein: CARSQEDSGANVLTF.

The CDR3 loop is CAISERGGNYGYTF. The CDR3 DNA reads TGTGCCATCAGTGAGAGAGGGGGTAACTATGGCTACACCTTC. The chain employs TRBV10-3 and TRBJ1-2; possibly TRBD1 for D (6 bases). CDR1 is ENHRY and CDR2 is SYGVKD in the germline V gene. V shed 2 bases and J shed 1 base, with 8 bases lying between them. This CDR3 is 14 amino acids long.

The chain joins TRBV7-2 to TRBJ1-5, with TRBD1 as a possible D gene (5 bases). Germline V lookup: CDR1 SGHTA, CDR2 FQGNSA. The V end was cut by 4 bases, the J end by 3 bases, with 19 bases between. The CDR3 covers 17 residues. In DNA, the CDR3 is TGTGCCAGCAGCTCCCCGAGGGAAACGACAGCCAATCAGCCCCAGCATTTT. Residues: CASSSPRETTANQPQHF.

This clonotype showed up many times. The junction differs from germline at one of its ends, possibly a read error. The chain links TRBV6-5 to TRBJ2-1; tentative D call: TRBD1 (6 bases). The CDR3 runs to 14 residues. CDR1 is MNHEY, CDR2 SVGAGI, per germline. The chain's CDR3 is CASKPDSSSNEQFF. CDR3 in DNA: TGTGCCAGCAAACCGGACAGTTCCTCCAATGAGCAGTTCTTC.

V and J are TRBV7-2 and TRBJ2-3; possibly TRBD2 for D (7 bases). The germline V gene encodes CDR1 SGHTA and CDR2 FQGNSA. Between the trimmed V and J ends, which lost 5 bases and 8 bases, there was a span of 20 bases. The CDR3 length is 15 residues. CDR3 protein: CASSRLAGAGRTQYF. CDR3 in DNA: TGTGCCAGCAGCCGCCTGGCGGGGGCGGGACGTACGCAGTATTTT.

The chain links TRBV5-6 to TRBJ2-7; unclear D gene. Per germline, CDR1 SGHDT and CDR2 YYEEEE. V was trimmed by 3 bases and J by 2 bases, leaving 18 bases between them. The CDR3 runs to 16 residues. Here the CDR3 DNA reads TGTGCCAGCAGCTCGGACCCTAGAGCCACCGCCTACGAGCAGTACTTC. Protein sequence: CASSSDPRATAYEQYF.

The chain is built from TRBV28 and TRBJ2-1, with 8 bases lining up with TRBD1. Germline V gene lookup returns CDR1 MDHEN and CDR2 SYDVKM. CDR3 length: 15 residues. The ends lost 5 bases at V and 5 bases at J; junction bases unmatched: 8. The CDR3 spells CASSQRQGSNNEQFF. DNA for the CDR3: TGTGCCAGCAGTCAAAGACAGGGGAGTAACAATGAGCAGTTCTTC.

This clonotype was observed a few times. The chain has TRBV7-2 and TRBJ2-7, with 7 nucleotides matching TRBD2. CDR1 SGHTA and CDR2 FQGNSA come from the germline V gene. There are 16 residues in the CDR3. Unmatched junction bases numbered 16, after V lost 6 bases and J lost 5 bases. CDR3: CASSFARRTGGDEQYF. The CDR3 nucleotides are TGTGCCAGCAGTTTCGCTCGAAGGACGGGGGGAGACGAGCAGTACTTC.

This clonotype was picked up a small number of times. The J gene is TRBJ2-7, the V gene TRBV7-9; tentatively, D is TRBD2 (6 bases). Deletions cut 3 bases from V and 4 bases from J, with 16 bases between. The CDR3 runs 15 residues. From germline, CDR1 is SEHNR and CDR2 FQNEAQ (reference sequence). The CDR3 reads CASSFPGLGGYEQYF. The CDR3 region has the DNA TGTGCCAGCAGCTTCCCGGGACTGGGTGGTTACGAGCAGTACTTC.

The CDR3 DNA is TGTGCCAGCAGCCAAGGGGCCCCCGCGCAGGAAGAGCAGTTCTTC. It codes for CASSQGAPAQEEQFF. V gene TRBV3-1 combines with J gene TRBJ2-1; D is undetermined. CDR1 and CDR2 (germline): LGHDT, YNNKEL (reference sequence). The CDR3 loop spans 15 amino acids. V lost 1 base, J lost 10 bases, and 17 bases lay in between.

In its sample, this clonotype was seen many times. The chain recombines TRBV7-2 with TRBJ2-5; 7 bases are a match to TRBD2. The V and J ends lost 2 bases and 3 bases, in that order; junction bases with no gene match: 6. This CDR3 is 15 amino acids long. CDR1 is SGHTA, CDR2 FQGNSA, per germline. Here the CDR3 reads CASSLSSSGKETQYF. Here the CDR3 DNA reads TGTGCCAGCAGCTTATCTTCTAGCGGAAAAGAGACCCAGTACTTC.

J is TRBJ2-5 and V is TRBV4-2; D unresolved. CDR3 length: 15 residues. Germline-derived CDR1 and CDR2 are LGHNA and YNFKEQ. V lost 0 bases and J 2 bases, leaving 10 bases between the germline ends. CDR3: CASSQEWAQQETQYF. DNA of the CDR3: TGTGCCAGCAGCCAAGAATGGGCGCAGCAAGAGACCCAGTACTTC.

This clonotype was detected only once. This chain links TRBV9 with TRBJ2-5; tentative D call: TRBD1 (5 bases). The CDR3 is made up of 13 amino acids. The germline V and J ends were trimmed by 3 bases and 3 bases, with 9 bases remaining between them. Germline V CDR1 and CDR2: SGDLS, YYNGEE. Here the CDR3 reads CASSGGGEETQYF. The CDR3 bases are TGTGCCAGCAGCGGGGGCGGAGAAGAGACCCAGTACTTC.

This clonotype appeared a few times. The chain links TRBV7-3 to TRBJ2-1; 9 nucleotides line up with TRBD2. Germline CDR1 SGHTA, CDR2 FQGTGA. This CDR3 contains 15 residues. The V and J ends lost 5 bases and 6 bases, in that order; junction bases with no gene match: 8. The CDR3 sequence is CASSPRGAGGNEQFF. The CDR3 coding sequence is TGTGCCAGCAGCCCCCGGGGAGCGGGAGGCAATGAGCAGTTCTTC. Supplemented by reference TRBV7-3 and TRBJ2-1, the full variable domain reads GAGVSQTPSNKVTEKGKYVELRCDPISGHTALYWYRQSLGQGPEFLIYFQGTGAADDSGLPNDRFFAVRPEGSVSTLKIQRTERGDSAVYLCASSPRGAGGNEQFFGPGTRLTVL.

A few counts support this clonotype. The chain couples TRBV7-2 to TRBJ2-5; 14 nucleotides line up with TRBD2. V was pared by 3 bases and J by 5 bases, with 5 bases of the junction left unmatched. Germline V CDR1 and CDR2: SGHTA, FQGNSA. The CDR3 extends over 16 amino acids. CDR3: CASSFRTSGGRETQYF. The CDR3, as DNA: TGTGCCAGCAGCTTCCGGACTAGCGGGGGGCGGGAGACCCAGTACTTC.

This clonotype was found once. V usage is TRBV7-2 and J usage is TRBJ2-5; TRBD1 agrees at 9 bases. The assigned J gene may be wrong: the sequence end matches TRBJ2-7 better. The germline V gene has CDR1 SGHTA and CDR2 FQGNSA. The CDR3 totals 14 residues. CDR3 amino acids: CASAGTGNVYEQYF. The CDR3 bases are TGTGCCAGCGCCGGGACAGGGAACGTATACGAGCAGTACTTC.

The chain employs TRBV24-1 and TRBJ2-5; 9 bases match TRBD2. J lost 3 bases, V lost 5 bases, and 6 bases had no gene match. CDR3 length: 15 residues. CDR1 is KGHDR, CDR2 SFDVKD, per germline. DNA for the CDR3: TGTGCCACCAGTGGTAGCGGGAGTTCTGAAGAGACCCAGTACTTC. Translating gives CATSGSGSSEETQYF.

Regarding this clonotype: This may be a read error: a much more frequent sequence differs by one nucleotide. CDR3 region: CASSYSGTANEQYF. CDR3 sequence (DNA): TGTGCCAGCAGTTACTCGGGGACAGCCAATGAGCAGTACTTC. This chain connects TRBV6-6 to TRBJ2-5, with 7 nucleotides matching TRBD1. The CDR3 consists of 14 residues. Germline V gene lookup returns CDR1 MNHNY and CDR2 SVGAGI (reference sequence). J was trimmed by 11 bases and V by 0 bases; bases with no gene match: 9.

The chain uses TRBV15 and TRBJ2-5; no clear D gene. The V and J ends lost 5 bases and 11 bases respectively, with 18 bases between them. The germline gives CDR1 LNHNV, CDR2 YYDKDF (reference sequence). The CDR3 has 13 residues. The CDR3 nucleotides read TGTGCCACCAGCCTTACCGGAGCGTATGAGCAGTACTTC. It translates to CATSLTGAYEQYF.

Comment on this clonotype: Since a much larger clone is just one base distant, this may be a read error. The genes are TRBV20-1 and TRBJ2-7, with 10 positions matching TRBD1. CDR1 and CDR2 from the germline V gene are DFQATT and SNEGSKA (reference sequence). The CDR3 sequence is 15 residues long. With V trimmed by 0 bases and J by 7 bases, 9 bases remained unmatched. CDR3 region: CSARDGDRGHGEQYF. The DNA of the CDR3 is TGCAGTGCTAGAGATGGTGACAGGGGGCACGGAGAGCAGTACTTC.

The chain is built from TRBV30 and TRBJ2-3; the match to TRBD2 covers 10 bases. Germline CDR1 reads GTSNPN; CDR2 reads SVGIG (reference sequence). This CDR3 has 14 amino acids. V shed 1 base, J shed 4 bases, and the junction held 2 bases outside the gene matches. CDR3 bases: TGTGCCTGGAGTGACGGACTAGCGGCAGATACGCAGTATTTT. Translated: CAWSDGLAADTQYF. The full variable domain, its missing parts supplied by reference TRBV30 and TRBJ2-3, is SQTIHQWPATLVQPVGSPLSLECTVEGTSNPNLYWYRQAAGRGLQLLFYSVGIGQISSEVPQNLSASRPQDRQFILSSKKLLLSDSGFYLCAWSDGLAADTQYFGPGTRLTVL.